The present entry profiles one T cell receptor (beta chain) with its context. The antigen is not known. Reverse transcription of roughly 0.5 to 1 ug RNA used random hexamers. The TCR beta CDR3 was amplified by immunoSEQ multiplex PCR across 54 Vbeta, 13 Jbeta. TCRdb re-called the immunoSEQ multiplex PCR reads with MiXCR, one entry per CDR3 protein. The data show 350,000 to 550,000 distinct CDR3 sequences, 85% seen once. With V trimmed by 4 bases and J by 7 bases, 11 bases remained unmatched. Germline CDR1 reads MNHEY; CDR2 reads SMNVEV (reference sequence). This CDR3 region has 16 residues. This entry belongs to a study of CD8 T cells in Susac syndrome. Study results and limitations: The authors acknowledged that their TCR sequencing and HLA analysis involved a relatively small number of individuals.

CD8+ and CD4+ blood T cells underwent TCR beta sequencing. TEMRA cells were FACS-enriched, unlike CD8+ and CD4+ T cells, which were negatively isolated. The TCR sequence derives from a human donor with multiple sclerosis. Sequenced material: CD8+ T cells from PBMCs. This chain connects TRBV27 to TRBJ2-1; 9 bases align to TRBD2. CDR3 loop: CASSSLSGRPGNEQFF. The CDR3 region has the DNA TGTGCCAGCAGTTCATTAAGCGGGAGGCCCGGGAATGAGCAGTTCTTC.